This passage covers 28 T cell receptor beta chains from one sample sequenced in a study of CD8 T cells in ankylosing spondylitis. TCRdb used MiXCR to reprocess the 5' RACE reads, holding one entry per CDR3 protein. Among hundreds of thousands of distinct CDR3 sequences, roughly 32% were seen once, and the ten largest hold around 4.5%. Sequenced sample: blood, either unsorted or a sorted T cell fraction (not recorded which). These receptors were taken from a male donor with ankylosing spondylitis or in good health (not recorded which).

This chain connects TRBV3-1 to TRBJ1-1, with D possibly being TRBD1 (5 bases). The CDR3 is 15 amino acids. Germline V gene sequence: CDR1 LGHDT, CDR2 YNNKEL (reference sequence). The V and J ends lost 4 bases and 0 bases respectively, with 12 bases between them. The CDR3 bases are TGTGCCAGCAGCCCAGGATGGGGGGTGAACACTGAAGCTTTCTTT. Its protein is CASSPGWGVNTEAFF.

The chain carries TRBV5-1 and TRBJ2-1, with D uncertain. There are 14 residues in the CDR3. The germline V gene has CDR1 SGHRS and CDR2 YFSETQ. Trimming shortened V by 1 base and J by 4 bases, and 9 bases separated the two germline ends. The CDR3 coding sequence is TGCGCCAGCAGCTTGAACAACCTATACAATGAGCAGTTCTTC. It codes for CASSLNNLYNEQFF.

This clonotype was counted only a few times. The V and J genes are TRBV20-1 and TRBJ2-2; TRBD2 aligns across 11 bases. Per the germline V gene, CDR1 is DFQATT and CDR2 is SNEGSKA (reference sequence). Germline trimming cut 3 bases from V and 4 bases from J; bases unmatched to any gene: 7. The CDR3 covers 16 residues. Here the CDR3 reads CSASGVAGGLTGELFF. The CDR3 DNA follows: TGCAGTGCTAGCGGGGTAGCGGGGGGGCTCACCGGGGAGCTGTTTTTT.

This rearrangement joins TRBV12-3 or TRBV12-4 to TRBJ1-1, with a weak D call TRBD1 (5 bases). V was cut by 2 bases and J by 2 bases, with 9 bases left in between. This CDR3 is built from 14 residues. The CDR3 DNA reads TGTGCCAGCAGTTTATCTAGGGGCAACACTGAAGCTTTCTTT. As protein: CASSLSRGNTEAFF.

CDR3 amino acids: CASSARDREETQYF. In nucleotides, the CDR3 is TGTGCCAGCAGCGCACGGGACAGGGAGGAGACCCAGTACTTC. This rearrangement joins TRBV7-9 to TRBJ2-5, with 9 bases that match TRBD1. The CDR3 totals 14 residues. Per the germline V gene, CDR1 is SEHNR and CDR2 is FQNEAQ (reference sequence). V shed 5 bases, J shed 5 bases, and the junction held 6 bases outside the gene matches.

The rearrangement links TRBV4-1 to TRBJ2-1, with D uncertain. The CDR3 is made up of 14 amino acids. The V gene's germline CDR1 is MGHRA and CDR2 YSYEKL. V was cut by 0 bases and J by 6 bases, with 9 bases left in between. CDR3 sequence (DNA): TGCGCCAGCAGCCAAGATGAAGGTATCAATGAGCAGTTCTTC. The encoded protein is CASSQDEGINEQFF.

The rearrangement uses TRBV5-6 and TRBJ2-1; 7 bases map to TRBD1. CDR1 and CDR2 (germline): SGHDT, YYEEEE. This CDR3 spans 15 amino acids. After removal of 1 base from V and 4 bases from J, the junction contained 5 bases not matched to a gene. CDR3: CASSLRSGGYNEQFF. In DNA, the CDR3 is TGTGCCAGCAGCTTGAGGTCAGGGGGATACAATGAGCAGTTCTTC.

CDR3 nucleotide sequence: TGTGCCAGCAGCGCAAAACGGACAAACGAGCAGTTCTTC. Its protein is CASSAKRTNEQFF. The gene calls are TRBV9 and TRBJ2-1; the D gene is possibly TRBD1 (5 bases). V was clipped by 3 bases and J by 10 bases, with 14 bases between them. CDR1 and CDR2 from the germline V gene are SGDLS and YYNGEE. This CDR3 comprises 13 residues.

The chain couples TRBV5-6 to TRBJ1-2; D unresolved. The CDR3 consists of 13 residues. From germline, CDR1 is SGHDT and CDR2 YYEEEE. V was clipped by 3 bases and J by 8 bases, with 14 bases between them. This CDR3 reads CASSSLWRVGYTF. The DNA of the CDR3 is TGTGCCAGCAGCTCCTTGTGGCGCGTCGGCTACACCTTC.

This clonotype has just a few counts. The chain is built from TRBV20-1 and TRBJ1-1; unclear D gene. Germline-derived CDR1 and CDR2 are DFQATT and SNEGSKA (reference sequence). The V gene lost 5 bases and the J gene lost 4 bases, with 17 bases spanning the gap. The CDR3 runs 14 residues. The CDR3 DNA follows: TGCAGTGCTCAAACCACCTCTCCAGGCACTGAAGCTTTCTTT. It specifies CSAQTTSPGTEAFF.

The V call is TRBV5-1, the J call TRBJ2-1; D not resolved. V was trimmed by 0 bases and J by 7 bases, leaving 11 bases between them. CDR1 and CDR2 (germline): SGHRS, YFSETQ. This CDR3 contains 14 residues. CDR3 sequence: CASSLERSRNEQFF. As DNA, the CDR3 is TGCGCCAGCAGCTTGGAGCGCTCGAGGAATGAGCAGTTCTTC.

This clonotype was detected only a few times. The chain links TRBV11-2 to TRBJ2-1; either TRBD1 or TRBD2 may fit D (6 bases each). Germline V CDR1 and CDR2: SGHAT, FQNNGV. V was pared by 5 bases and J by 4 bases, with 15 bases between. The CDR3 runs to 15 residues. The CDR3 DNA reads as TGTGCCAGCAGCGGCGAGGGGGGCGGGTACAATGAGCAGTTCTTC. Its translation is CASSGEGGGYNEQFF.

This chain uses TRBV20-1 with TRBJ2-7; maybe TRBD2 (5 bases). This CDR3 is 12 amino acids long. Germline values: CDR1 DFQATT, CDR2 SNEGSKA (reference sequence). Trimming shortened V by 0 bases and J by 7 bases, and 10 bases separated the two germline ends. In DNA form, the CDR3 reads TGCAGTGCTAGAGATTTAGCGTGGGAGCAGTACTTC. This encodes CSARDLAWEQYF.

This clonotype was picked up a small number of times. The CDR3 DNA reads TGCAGCGTTTCTACAGGGGGCGTAGAAGCAGATACGCAGTATTTT. This codes for CSVSTGGVEADTQYF. The V call is TRBV29-1, the J call TRBJ2-3; 9 positions match TRBD1. Germline trimming cut 5 bases from V and 4 bases from J; bases unmatched to any gene: 10. Per germline, CDR1 SQVTM and CDR2 ANQGSEA. The CDR3 has 15 amino acids.

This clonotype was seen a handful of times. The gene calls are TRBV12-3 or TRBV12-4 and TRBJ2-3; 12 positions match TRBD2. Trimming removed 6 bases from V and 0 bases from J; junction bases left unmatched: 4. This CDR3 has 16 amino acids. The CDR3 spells CASSQTSGGSTDTQYF. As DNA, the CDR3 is TGTGCCAGCAGCCAGACTAGCGGGGGAAGCACAGATACGCAGTATTTT.

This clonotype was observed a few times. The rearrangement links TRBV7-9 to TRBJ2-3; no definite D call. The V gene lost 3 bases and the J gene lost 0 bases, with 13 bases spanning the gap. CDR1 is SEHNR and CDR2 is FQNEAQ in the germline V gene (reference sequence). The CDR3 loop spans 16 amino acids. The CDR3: CASSLERSYSTDTQYF. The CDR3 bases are TGTGCCAGCAGCTTGGAACGGAGCTATAGCACAGATACGCAGTATTTT.

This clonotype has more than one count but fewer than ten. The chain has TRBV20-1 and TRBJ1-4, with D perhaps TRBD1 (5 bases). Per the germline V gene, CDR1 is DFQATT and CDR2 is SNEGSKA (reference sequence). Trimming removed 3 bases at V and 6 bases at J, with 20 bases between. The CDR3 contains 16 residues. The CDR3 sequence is CSARSQGFGFDEKLFF. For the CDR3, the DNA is TGCAGTGCTAGGTCGCAGGGCTTCGGGTTTGATGAAAAACTGTTTTTT.

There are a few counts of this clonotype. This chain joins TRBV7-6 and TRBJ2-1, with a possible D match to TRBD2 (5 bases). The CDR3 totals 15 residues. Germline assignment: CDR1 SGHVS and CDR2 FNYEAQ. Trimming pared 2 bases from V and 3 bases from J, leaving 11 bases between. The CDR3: CASSLRPRGYNEQFF. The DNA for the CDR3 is TGTGCCAGCAGCTTACGACCACGGGGCTACAATGAGCAGTTCTTC.

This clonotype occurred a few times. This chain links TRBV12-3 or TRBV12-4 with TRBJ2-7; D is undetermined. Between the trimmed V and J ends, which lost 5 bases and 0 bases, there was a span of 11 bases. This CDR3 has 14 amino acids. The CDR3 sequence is CASSPHTFSYEQYF. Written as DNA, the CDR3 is TGTGCCAGCAGTCCCCACACATTCTCCTACGAGCAGTACTTC.

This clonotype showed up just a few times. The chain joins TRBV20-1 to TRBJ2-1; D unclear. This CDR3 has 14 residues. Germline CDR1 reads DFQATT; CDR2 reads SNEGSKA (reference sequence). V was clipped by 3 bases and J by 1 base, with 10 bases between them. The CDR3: CSASIVHSYNEQFF. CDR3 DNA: TGCAGTGCTAGTATCGTGCATTCCTACAATGAGCAGTTCTTC.

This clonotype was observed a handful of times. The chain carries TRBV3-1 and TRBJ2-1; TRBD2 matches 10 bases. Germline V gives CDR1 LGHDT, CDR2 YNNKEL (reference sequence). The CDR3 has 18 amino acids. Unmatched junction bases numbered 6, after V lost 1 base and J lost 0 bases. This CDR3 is CASSQAGLADSSYNEQFF. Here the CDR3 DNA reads TGTGCCAGCAGCCAAGCCGGACTAGCGGACAGCTCCTACAATGAGCAGTTCTTC.

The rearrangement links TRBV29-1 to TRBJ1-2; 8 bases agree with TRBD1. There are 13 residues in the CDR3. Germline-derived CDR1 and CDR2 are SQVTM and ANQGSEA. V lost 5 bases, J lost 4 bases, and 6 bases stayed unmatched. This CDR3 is CSVRQGAGYGYTF. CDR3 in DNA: TGCAGCGTTCGGCAGGGGGCCGGCTATGGCTACACCTTC.

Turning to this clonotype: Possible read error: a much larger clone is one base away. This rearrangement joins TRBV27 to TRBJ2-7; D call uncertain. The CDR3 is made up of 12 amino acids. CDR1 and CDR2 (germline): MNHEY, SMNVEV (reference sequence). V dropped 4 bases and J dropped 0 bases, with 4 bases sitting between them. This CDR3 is CASSSRSYEQYF. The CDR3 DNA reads TGTGCCAGCAGTTCCCGCTCCTACGAGCAGTACTTC.

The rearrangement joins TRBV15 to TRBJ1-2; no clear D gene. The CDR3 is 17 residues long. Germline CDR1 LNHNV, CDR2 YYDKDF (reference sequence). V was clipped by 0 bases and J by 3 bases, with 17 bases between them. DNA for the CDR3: TGTGCCACCAGCAGAGATACACTGGGCTCGGTTTACTATGGCTACACCTTC. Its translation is CATSRDTLGSVYYGYTF.

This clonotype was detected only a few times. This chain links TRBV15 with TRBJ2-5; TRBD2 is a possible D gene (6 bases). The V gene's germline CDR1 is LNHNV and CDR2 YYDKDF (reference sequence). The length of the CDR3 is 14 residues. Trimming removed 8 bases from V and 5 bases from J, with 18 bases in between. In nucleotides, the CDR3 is TGTGCCACCCGTCCTTCGGGAGCGGGTGAGACCCAGTACTTC. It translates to CATRPSGAGETQYF.

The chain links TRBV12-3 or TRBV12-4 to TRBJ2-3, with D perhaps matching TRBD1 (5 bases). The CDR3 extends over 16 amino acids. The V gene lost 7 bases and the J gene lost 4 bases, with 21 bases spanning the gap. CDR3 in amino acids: CASTSNETPGSDTQYF. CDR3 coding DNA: TGTGCCAGCACCTCCAACGAGACCCCAGGGTCAGATACGCAGTATTTT.

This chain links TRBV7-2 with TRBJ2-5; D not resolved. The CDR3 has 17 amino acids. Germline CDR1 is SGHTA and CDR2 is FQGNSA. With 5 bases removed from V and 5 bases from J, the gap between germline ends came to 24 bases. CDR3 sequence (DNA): TGTGCCAGCAGCCCACGGACCGTCTGGGATTTGCGGGAGACCCAGTACTTC. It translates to CASSPRTVWDLRETQYF.

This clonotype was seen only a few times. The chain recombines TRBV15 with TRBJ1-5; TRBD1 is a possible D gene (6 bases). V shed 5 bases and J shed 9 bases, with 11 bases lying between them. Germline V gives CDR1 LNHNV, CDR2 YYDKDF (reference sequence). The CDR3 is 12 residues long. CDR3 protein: CATSARGRPQHF. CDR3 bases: TGTGCCACCAGCGCCAGGGGACGGCCCCAGCATTTT.